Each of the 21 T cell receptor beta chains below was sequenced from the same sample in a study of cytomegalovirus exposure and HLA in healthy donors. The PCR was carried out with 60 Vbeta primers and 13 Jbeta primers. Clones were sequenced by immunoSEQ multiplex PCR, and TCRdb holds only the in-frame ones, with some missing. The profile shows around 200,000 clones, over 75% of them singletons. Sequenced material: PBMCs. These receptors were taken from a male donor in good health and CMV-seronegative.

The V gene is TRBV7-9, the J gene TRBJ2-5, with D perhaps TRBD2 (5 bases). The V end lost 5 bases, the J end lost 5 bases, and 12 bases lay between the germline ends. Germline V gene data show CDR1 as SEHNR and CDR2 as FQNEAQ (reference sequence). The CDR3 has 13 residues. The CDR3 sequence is CASSGAGRETQYF. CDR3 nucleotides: TGTGCCAGCAGCGGCGCGGGTAGGGAGACCCAGTACTTC.

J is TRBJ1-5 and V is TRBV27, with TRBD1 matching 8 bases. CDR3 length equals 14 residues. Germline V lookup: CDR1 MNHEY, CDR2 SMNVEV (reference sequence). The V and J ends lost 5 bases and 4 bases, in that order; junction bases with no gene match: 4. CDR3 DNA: TGTGCCAGCAGTCCCGGGACAGGTAATCAGCCCCAGCATTTT. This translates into CASSPGTGNQPQHF.

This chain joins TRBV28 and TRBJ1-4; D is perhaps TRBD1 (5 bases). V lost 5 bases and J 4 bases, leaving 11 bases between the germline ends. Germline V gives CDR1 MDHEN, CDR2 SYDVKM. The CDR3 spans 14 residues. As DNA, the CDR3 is TGTGCCAGCAGTCTGGAGGGGTATAATGAAAAACTGTTTTTT. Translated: CASSLEGYNEKLFF.

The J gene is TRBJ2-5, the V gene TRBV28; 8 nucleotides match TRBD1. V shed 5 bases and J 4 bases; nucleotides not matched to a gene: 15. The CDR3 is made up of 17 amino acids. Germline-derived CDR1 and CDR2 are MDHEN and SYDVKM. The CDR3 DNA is TGTGCCAGCAGTCCCCCTTTTGGACAGGGAGTAGGAGAGACCCAGTACTTC. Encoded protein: CASSPPFGQGVGETQYF.

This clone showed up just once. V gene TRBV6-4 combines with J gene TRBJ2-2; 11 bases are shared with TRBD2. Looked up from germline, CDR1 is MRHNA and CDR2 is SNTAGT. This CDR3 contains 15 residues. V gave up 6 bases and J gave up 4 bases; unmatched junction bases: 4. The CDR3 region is CASRNLAGGTGELFF. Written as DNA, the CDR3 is TGTGCCAGCAGAAATCTAGCGGGGGGCACCGGGGAGCTGTTTTTT.

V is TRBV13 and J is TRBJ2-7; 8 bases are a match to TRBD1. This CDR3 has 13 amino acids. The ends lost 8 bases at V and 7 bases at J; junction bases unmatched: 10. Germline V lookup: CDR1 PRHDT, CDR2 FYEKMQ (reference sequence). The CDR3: CASSPDREGEQYF. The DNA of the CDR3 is TGTGCCAGCTCCCCGGACAGGGAAGGTGAGCAGTACTTC.

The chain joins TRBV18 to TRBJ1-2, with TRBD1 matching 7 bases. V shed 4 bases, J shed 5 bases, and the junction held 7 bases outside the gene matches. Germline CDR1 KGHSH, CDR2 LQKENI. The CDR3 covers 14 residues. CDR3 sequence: CASSQDRLPYGYTF. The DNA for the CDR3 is TGTGCCAGCTCACAGGACAGGCTTCCTTATGGCTACACCTTC.

Here the CDR3 DNA reads TGTGCCAGCAGTTTAGACAGTTACTACAATGAGCAGTTCTTC. Translation gives CASSLDSYYNEQFF. The genes are TRBV27 and TRBJ2-1; tentative D call: TRBD1 (5 bases). This CDR3 has 14 residues. Germline V gene data show CDR1 as MNHEY and CDR2 as SMNVEV (reference sequence). The V gene lost 2 bases and the J gene lost 3 bases, with 8 bases spanning the gap.

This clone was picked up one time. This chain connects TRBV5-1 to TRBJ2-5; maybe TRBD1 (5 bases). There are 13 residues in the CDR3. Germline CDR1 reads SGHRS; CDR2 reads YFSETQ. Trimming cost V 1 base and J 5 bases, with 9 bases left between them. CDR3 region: CASSLSQAETQYF. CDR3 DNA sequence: TGCGCCAGCAGCTTGTCACAGGCGGAGACCCAGTACTTC.

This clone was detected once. The CDR3 here is CAWAGTAGNTIYF. CDR3 nucleotides: TGTGCCTGGGCCGGGACAGCTGGAAACACCATATATTTT. This chain connects TRBV30 to TRBJ1-3; 7 nucleotides line up with TRBD1. CDR3 length equals 13 residues. In germline, CDR1 is GTSNPN, CDR2 SVGIG (reference sequence). Losses at the gene ends were 5 bases for V and 2 bases for J; bases not matched to a gene: 3.

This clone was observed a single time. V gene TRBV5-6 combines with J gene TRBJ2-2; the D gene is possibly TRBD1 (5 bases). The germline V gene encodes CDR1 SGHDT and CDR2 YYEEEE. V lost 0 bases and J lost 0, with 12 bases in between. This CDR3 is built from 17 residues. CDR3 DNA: TGTGCCAGCAGCTTGGTCGACAGCGTTACGAACACCGGGGAGCTGTTTTTT. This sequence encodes CASSLVDSVTNTGELFF.

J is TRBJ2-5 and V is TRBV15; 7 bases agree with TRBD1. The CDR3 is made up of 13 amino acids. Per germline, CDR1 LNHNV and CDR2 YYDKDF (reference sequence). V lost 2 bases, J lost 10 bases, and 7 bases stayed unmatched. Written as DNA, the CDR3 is TGTGCCACCAGCAGACAAACAGGGGCGGTCCAGTACTTC. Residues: CATSRQTGAVQYF. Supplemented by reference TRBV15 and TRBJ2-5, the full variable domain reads DAMVIQNPRYQVTQFGKPVTLSCSQTLNHNVMYWYQQKSSQAPKLLFHYYDKDFNNEADTPDNFQSRRPNTSFCFLDIRSPGLGDTAMYLCATSRQTGAVQYFGPGTRLLVL.

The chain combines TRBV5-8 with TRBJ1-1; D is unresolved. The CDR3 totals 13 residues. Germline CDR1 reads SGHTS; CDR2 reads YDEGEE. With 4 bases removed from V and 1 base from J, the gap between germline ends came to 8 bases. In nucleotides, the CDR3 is TGTGCCAGCAGCCACAATCGGAACACTGAAGCTTTCTTT. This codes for CASSHNRNTEAFF.

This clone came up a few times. The CDR3 bases are TGTGCCAGCAGTTGGGTGGGGGGCTACGAGCAGTACTTC. Protein sequence: CASSWVGGYEQYF. This rearrangement joins TRBV27 to TRBJ2-7; D is perhaps TRBD2 (6 bases). The length of the CDR3 is 13 residues. Germline V gene sequence: CDR1 MNHEY, CDR2 SMNVEV (reference sequence). Between the trimmed V and J ends, which lost 4 bases and 3 bases, there was a span of 10 bases.

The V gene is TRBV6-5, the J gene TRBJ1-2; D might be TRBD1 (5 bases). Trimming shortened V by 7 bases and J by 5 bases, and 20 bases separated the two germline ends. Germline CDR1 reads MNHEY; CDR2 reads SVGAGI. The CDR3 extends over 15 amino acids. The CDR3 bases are TGTGCCAGCACCCATCCCCCCTCTGGGGCGTATGGCTACACCTTC. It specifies CASTHPPSGAYGYTF.

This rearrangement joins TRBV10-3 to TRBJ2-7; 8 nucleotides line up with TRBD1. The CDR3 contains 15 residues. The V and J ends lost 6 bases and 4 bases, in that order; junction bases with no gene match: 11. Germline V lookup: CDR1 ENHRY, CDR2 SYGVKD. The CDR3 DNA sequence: TGTGCCATCAGCGAACCGGGGACAGGATTATACGAGCAGTACTTC. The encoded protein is CAISEPGTGLYEQYF.

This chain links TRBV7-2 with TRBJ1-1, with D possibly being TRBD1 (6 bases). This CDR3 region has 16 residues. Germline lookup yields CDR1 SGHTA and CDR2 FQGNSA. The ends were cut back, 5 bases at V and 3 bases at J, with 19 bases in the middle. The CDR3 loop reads CASSPGGAGGYTEAFF. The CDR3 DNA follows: TGTGCCAGCAGCCCGGGGGGGGCGGGGGGATACACTGAAGCTTTCTTT.

As DNA, the CDR3 is TGTGCCAGCAGCGTACGGGGGGGGAAGGACACCGGGGAGCTGTTTTTT. As protein: CASSVRGGKDTGELFF. The gene calls are TRBV9 and TRBJ2-2, with 8 bases that match TRBD2. The CDR3 runs 16 residues. Trimming at V came to 1 base and at J to 3 bases, leaving 5 bases not matched to a gene. Germline V gene lookup returns CDR1 SGDLS and CDR2 YYNGEE.

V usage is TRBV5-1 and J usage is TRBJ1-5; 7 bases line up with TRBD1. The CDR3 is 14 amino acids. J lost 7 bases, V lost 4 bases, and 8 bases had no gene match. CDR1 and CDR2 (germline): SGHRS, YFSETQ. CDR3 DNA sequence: TGCGCCAGCAGCCGACAGGGAGGTGAACAGCCCCAGCATTTT. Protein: CASSRQGGEQPQHF. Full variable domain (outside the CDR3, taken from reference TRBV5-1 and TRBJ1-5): KAGVTQTPRYLIKTRGQQVTLSCSPISGHRSVSWYQQTPGQGLQFLFEYFSETQRNKGNFPGRFSGRQFSNSRSEMNVSTLELGDSALYLCASSRQGGEQPQHFGDGTRLSIL.

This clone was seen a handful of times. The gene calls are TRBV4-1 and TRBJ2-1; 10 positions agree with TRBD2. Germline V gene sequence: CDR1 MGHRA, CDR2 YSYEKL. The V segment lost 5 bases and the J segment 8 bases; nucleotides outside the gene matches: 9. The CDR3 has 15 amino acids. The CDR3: CASSTGLADFDEQFF. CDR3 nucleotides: TGCGCCAGCAGCACAGGACTAGCGGACTTCGATGAGCAGTTCTTC.

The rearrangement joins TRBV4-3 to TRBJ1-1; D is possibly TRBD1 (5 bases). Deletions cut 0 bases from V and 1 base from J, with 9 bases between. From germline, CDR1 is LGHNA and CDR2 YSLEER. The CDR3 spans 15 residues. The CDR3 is CASSQDAQANTEAFF. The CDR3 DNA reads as TGCGCCAGCAGCCAAGATGCACAGGCGAACACTGAAGCTTTCTTT.